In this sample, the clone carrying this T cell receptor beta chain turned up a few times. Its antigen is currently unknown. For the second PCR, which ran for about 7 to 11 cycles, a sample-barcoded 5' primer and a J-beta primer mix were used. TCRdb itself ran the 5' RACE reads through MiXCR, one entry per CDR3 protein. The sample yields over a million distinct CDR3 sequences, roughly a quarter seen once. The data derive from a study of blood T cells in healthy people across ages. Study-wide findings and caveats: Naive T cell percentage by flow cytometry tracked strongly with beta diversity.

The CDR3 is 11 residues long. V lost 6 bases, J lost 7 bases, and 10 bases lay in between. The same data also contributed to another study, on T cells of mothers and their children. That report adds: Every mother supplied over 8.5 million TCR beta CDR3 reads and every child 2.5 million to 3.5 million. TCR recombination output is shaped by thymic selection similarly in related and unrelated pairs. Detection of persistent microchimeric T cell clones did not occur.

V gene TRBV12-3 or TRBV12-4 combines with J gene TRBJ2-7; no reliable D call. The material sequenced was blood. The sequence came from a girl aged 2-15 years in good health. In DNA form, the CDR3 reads TGTGCCAGCAGATATGGACCAGAGCAGTACTTC. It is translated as CASRYGPEQYF.